This TCR beta chain stems from a study of T cell responses to AZD1222 COVID-19 vaccine. Assay: immunoSEQ multiplex PCR; the TCRdb copy retains only in-frame clones and omits some. The sample consists of about 89,000 clones, around 91% of them appearing once. Germline loops: CDR1 GTSNPN, CDR2 SVGIG (reference sequence). V was pared by 2 bases and J by 6 bases, with 15 bases between. The CDR3 is made up of 14 amino acids. Comments on this clone: Its antigen remains unidentified.

General study points: In a largely white British group with more females than males, clonal diversity was possibly underestimated. No repertoire was sampled before or during the peak T cell response, only after it. Increases in Spike-specific TCR breadth and depth were seen after two AZD1222 doses.

This receptor was taken from an adult who received the AZD1222 COVID-19 vaccine. J is TRBJ2-3 and V is TRBV30; a weak D match, TRBD1 (6 bases). The material sequenced was peripheral blood, taken 28 days after the second AZD1222 dose. The CDR3 DNA is TGTGCCTGGAGTACAGGGCCGTGGGGGGATACGCAGTATTTT. Amino acids: CAWSTGPWGDTQYF.